This is a list of T cell receptor beta chains from one sample in a study of T cell changes during pregnancy in multiple sclerosis. Here immunoSEQ multiplex PCR was the method, and the copy in TCRdb shows in-frame clones only, minus some. In the table there are 45,000 to 55,000 clones, roughly 90% of which are singletons. Source: CD4+ T cells from peripheral blood mononuclear cells, taken after pregnancy. These receptors originate from a female donor in good health, enrolled as a control in a pregnancy study. Both conserved end residues are part of each CDR3. Each record gives: D gene, J gene, clone size, V gene, CDR3 DNA, CDR3 protein. The D gene is left open where the match is weak. Rows give clone size only sometimes, using once, few, many, or a class for an expanded clone.

- | TRBJ2-7 | - | TRBV11-2 | TGTGCCAGCAGCTTAGTCGGGGAGACCTACGAGCAGTACTTC | CASSLVGETYEQYF
- | TRBJ1-5 | - | TRBV27 | TGTGCCAGCAGTCTAGACGGACTTAGCAATCAGCCCCAGCATTTT | CASSLDGLSNQPQHF
- | TRBJ2-7 | - | TRBV5-1 | TGCGCCAGCAGCTTGGCTGGGGGGGCTAAACCCTACGAGCAGTACTTC | CASSLAGGAKPYEQYF
TRBD1 | TRBJ1-3 | - | TRBV4-3 | TGCGCCAGCAGCCAAGACGGGGGGGACAGAGGAAACACCATATATTTT | CASSQDGGDRGNTIYF
TRBD2 | TRBJ2-2 | few | TRBV6-1 | TGTGCCAGCAGTTTAGCGGGGGGGGGCGGGGAGCTGTTTTTT | CASSLAGGGGELFF
- | TRBJ2-5 | - | TRBV6-6 | TGTGCCAGCAGTTGGCAGGCGCAAGCCGCCGAGACCCAGTACTTC | CASSWQAQAAETQYF
- | TRBJ2-1 | - | TRBV5-1 | TGCGCCAGCAGCTTGGGAGGGATTGGCAATGAGCAGTTCTTC | CASSLGGIGNEQFF
- | TRBJ1-3 | - | TRBV5-5 | TGTGCCAGCAGCTTATCATCGGGGTCAGGAAACACCATATATTTT | CASSLSSGSGNTIYF
- | TRBJ2-7 | - | TRBV7-2 | TGTGCCAGCAGCGCCCAGGTTTCCTACGAGCAGTACTTC | CASSAQVSYEQYF
- | TRBJ1-2 | - | TRBV18 | TGTGCCAGCTCACCCGCCCGACGGGATAACTATGGCTACACCTTC | CASSPARRDNYGYTF
- | TRBJ1-5 | - | TRBV6-6 | TGTGCCAGCAGTTACTTGTCGGAGTCCCAGCATTTT | CASSYLSESQHF
- | TRBJ1-1 | few | TRBV28 | TGTGCCAGCAGTTCCCCGAGGACTGAAGCTTTCTTT | CASSSPRTEAFF
- | TRBJ1-2 | - | TRBV30 | TGTGCCTGGACGCCGAGCCGGACTCCGACAGGAAATGGCTACACCTTC | CAWTPSRTPTGNGYTF
TRBD1 | TRBJ1-2 | - | TRBV9 | TGTGCCAGCAGCTCCGCTACAGGGGCTGGAGGCTACACCTTC | CASSSATGAGGYTF
- | TRBJ1-1 | - | TRBV7-2 | TGTGCCAGCAGCTTAGAACAGGAAGCTTTCTTT | CASSLEQEAFF
- | TRBJ1-2 | once | TRBV7-9 | TGTGCCAGCAGCTCCTTCGGGGGGTTGGGCTACACCTTC | CASSSFGGLGYTF
TRBD1 | TRBJ1-2 | - | TRBV18 | TGTGCCAGCTCAGGACAGGGTAACTATGGCTACACCTTC | CASSGQGNYGYTF
- | TRBJ2-7 | - | TRBV29-1 | TGCAGCGTGTGGACACGGCCCTACGAGCAGTACTTC | CSVWTRPYEQYF
TRBD2 | TRBJ2-7 | - | TRBV5-1 | TGCGCCAGCAGCACGGGGGGCTACGAGCAGTACTTC | CASSTGGYEQYF
- | TRBJ1-5 | - | TRBV6-5 | TGTGCCAGCAGTTTTTTTGGGGCGGATCAGCCCCAGCATTTT | CASSFFGADQPQHF
- | TRBJ1-5 | - | TRBV19 | TGTGCCAGTAGTATAGAGGGAGGGTTCAATCAGCCCCAGCATTTT | CASSIEGGFNQPQHF
- | TRBJ2-3 | - | TRBV30 | TGTGCCTGGAGTGTCTCGGGTAATACGCAGTATTTT | CAWSVSGNTQYF
- | TRBJ2-7 | - | TRBV2 | TGTGCCAGCAGTACGGCAGGGTTGGATTACGAGCAGTACTTC | CASSTAGLDYEQYF
TRBD1 | TRBJ2-7 | - | TRBV5-4 | TGTGCCAGCAGCTCCGAGACAGGGCGGTCCTACGAGCAGTACTTC | CASSSETGRSYEQYF
TRBD1 | TRBJ1-6 | - | TRBV5-4 | TGTGCCAGCAGCCTCCGGGACAGGAATTCACCCCTCCACTTT | CASSLRDRNSPLHF
TRBD1 | TRBJ2-7 | - | TRBV4-2 | TGTGCCAGCAGCCAAGATTATAGGGGGCGGGACGAGCAGTACTTC | CASSQDYRGRDEQYF
- | TRBJ1-3 | - | TRBV7-2 | TGTGCCAGCAGCTTAGAAGCCATAAGGACTCACACCATATATTTT | CASSLEAIRTHTIYF
- | TRBJ2-7 | - | TRBV7-2 | TGTGCCAGCAGCTCTTCCTCAGGGATCCGGCGGTACTTC | CASSSSSGIRRYF
- | TRBJ1-6 | - | TRBV15 | TGTGCCACCAGCCGACAGGCGAGTGCTAATTCACCCCTCCACTTT | CATSRQASANSPLHF
- | TRBJ1-3 | - | TRBV29-1 | TGCAGCGTGAGTATCGGACTTACCTCTGGAAACACCATATATTTT | CSVSIGLTSGNTIYF
- | TRBJ1-1 | - | TRBV4-3 | TGCGCCAGCAGCCTACAGGGGAACACTGAAGCTTTCTTT | CASSLQGNTEAFF
TRBD1 | TRBJ1-3 | - | TRBV4-2 | TGTGCCAGCAGCCACTGGAAAATTCAGGGGGACTCTGGAAACACCATATATTTT | CASSHWKIQGDSGNTIYF
- | TRBJ1-5 | - | TRBV6-1 | TGTGCCAGCAGTGATAGGACAGTTTATCAGCCCCAGCATTTT | CASSDRTVYQPQHF
- | TRBJ1-5 | - | TRBV28 | TGTGCCACCCAGGACTATAGCAATCAGCCCCAGCATTTT | CATQDYSNQPQHF
- | TRBJ1-2 | - | TRBV6-6 | TGTGCCAGCAGTCCGCGACAGGTCTATGGCTACACCTTC | CASSPRQVYGYTF
- | TRBJ1-6 | - | TRBV4-3 | TGCGCCAGCAGCCAAGATGGAATGACAGGCCATACTAAGTCACCCCTCCACTTT | CASSQDGMTGHTKSPLHF
- | TRBJ1-3 | - | TRBV6-1 | TGTGCCAGCAGTGAAGCCGAGGTCACGGGAAACACCATATATTTT | CASSEAEVTGNTIYF
- | TRBJ1-1 | few | TRBV5-6 | TGTGCCAGCAGCCTACTAACAGGGCAGAACACTGAAGCTTTCTTT | CASSLLTGQNTEAFF
- | TRBJ1-2 | - | TRBV21-1 | TGTGCCAGCAGCAAAACAGCTAACTATGGCTACACCTTC | CASSKTANYGYTF